The clone carrying this T cell receptor (beta chain) was recorded at least ten times. TCRdb analysed the 5' RACE reads with MiXCR anew, one entry per CDR3 protein. The sample holds 690,000 or so distinct CDR3 sequences, roughly 8% seen once. The sample belongs to a study of identical twins. The CDR3 has 15 residues. V lost 0 bases, J lost 0 bases, and 9 bases lay in between. Germline lookup yields CDR1 SGHRS and CDR2 YFSETQ. The sample also formed part of further work on yellow fever vaccine responses in identical twins.

The sequencing input was PBMCs. The chain recombines TRBV5-1 with TRBJ1-2; the D is unclear. The clonotype comes from a woman aged 18-30 years in good health. The CDR3 loop reads CASSLVETPNYGYTF. The CDR3 coding sequence is TGCGCCAGCAGCTTGGTTGAGACCCCTAACTATGGCTACACCTTC.